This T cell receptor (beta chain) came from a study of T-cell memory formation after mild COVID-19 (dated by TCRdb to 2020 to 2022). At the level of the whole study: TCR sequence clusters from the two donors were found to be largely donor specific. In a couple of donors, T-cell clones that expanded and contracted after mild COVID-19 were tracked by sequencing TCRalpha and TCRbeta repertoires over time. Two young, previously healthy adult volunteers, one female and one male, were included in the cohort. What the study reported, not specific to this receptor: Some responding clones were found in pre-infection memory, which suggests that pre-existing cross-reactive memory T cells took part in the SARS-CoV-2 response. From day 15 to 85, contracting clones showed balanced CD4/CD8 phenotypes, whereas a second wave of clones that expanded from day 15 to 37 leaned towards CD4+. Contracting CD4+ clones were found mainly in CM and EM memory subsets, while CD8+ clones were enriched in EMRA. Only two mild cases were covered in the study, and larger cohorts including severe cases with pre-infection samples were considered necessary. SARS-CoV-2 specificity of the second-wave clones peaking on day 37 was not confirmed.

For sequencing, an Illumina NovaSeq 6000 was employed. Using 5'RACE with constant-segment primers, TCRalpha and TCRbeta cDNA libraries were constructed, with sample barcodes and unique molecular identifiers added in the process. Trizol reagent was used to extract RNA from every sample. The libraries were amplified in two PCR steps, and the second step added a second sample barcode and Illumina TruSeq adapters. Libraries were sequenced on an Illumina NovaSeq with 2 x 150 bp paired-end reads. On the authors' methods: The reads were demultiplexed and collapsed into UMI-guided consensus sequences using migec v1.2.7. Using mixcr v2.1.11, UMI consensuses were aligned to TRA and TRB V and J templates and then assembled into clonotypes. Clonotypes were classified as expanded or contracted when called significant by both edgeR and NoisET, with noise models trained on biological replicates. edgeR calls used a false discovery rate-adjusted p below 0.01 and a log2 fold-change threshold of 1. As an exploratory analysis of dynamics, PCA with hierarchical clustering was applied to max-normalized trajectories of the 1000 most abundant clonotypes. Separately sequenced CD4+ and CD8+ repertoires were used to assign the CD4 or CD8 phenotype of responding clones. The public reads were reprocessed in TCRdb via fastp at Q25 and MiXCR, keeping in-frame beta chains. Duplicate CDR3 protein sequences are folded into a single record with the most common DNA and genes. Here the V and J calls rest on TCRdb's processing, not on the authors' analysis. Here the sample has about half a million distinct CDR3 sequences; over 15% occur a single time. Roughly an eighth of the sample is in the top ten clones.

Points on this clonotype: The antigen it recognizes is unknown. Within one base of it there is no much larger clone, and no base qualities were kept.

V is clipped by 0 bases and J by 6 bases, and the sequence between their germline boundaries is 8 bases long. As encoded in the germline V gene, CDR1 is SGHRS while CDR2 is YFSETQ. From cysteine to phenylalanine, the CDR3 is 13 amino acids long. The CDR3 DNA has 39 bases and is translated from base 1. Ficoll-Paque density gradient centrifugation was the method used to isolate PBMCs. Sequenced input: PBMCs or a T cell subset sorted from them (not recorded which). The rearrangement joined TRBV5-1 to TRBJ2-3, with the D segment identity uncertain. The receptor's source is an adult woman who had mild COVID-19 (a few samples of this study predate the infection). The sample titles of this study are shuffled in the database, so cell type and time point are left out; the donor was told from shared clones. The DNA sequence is TGCGCCAGCAGCTTGGAGGCGACGGATACGCAGTATTTT. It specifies CASSLEATDTQYF.